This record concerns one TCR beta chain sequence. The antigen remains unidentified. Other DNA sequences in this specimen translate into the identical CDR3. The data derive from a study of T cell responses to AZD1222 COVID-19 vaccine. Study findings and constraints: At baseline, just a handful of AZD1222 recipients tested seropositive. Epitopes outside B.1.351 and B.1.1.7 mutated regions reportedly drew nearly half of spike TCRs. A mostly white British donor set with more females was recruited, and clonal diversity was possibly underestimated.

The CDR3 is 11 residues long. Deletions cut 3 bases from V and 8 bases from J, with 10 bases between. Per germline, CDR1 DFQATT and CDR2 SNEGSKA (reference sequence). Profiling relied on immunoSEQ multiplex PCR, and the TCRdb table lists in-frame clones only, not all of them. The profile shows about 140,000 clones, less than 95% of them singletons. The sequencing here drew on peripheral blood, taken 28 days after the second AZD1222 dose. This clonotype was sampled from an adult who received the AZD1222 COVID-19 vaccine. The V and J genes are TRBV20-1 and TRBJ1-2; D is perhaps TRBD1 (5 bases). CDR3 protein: CSARRGGGYTF. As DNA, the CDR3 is TGCAGTGCTAGGAGGGGAGGCGGCTACACCTTC.